The 23 T cell receptor beta chains presented below share a single source sample, sequenced in a study of blood T cell repertoires in COVID-19. Libraries were prepared by immunoSEQ multiplex PCR; TCRdb keeps only in-frame clonotypes and omits some of them. The profile shows some 30,000 clones, roughly 90% of them singletons. Input material: peripheral blood. The receptors come from a man aged 65 to 79 with active or convalescent COVID-19.

The V and J genes are TRBV30 and TRBJ1-3; D not certain. V lost 4 bases and J 0 bases, leaving 7 bases between the germline ends. CDR1 GTSNPN and CDR2 SVGIG come from the germline V gene (reference sequence). The CDR3 spans 13 residues. This chain's CDR3 is CAWIRSSGNTIYF. The CDR3 nucleotides read TGTGCCTGGATACGGAGCTCTGGAAACACCATATATTTT.

The V call is TRBV7-9, the J call TRBJ1-1; 8 positions match TRBD1. The V gene end was trimmed by 4 bases and the J gene end by 8 bases; junction bases not matched to a gene: 9. Germline lookup yields CDR1 SEHNR and CDR2 FQNEAQ (reference sequence). The CDR3 has 14 amino acids. In DNA form, the CDR3 reads TGTGCCAGCAGCTCTAAAGGGGGACAGGAAGAAGCTTTCTTT. Translated, it gives CASSSKGGQEEAFF.

There are a few counts of this clone. V usage is TRBV5-1 and J usage is TRBJ2-5; 13 positions match TRBD2. Germline V gene lookup returns CDR1 SGHRS and CDR2 YFSETQ. V trimming: 0 bases; J trimming: 1 base; junction bases outside the gene matches: 6. The CDR3 spans 18 residues. The CDR3 here is CASSLGLAGGLLQETQYF. The CDR3 coding sequence is TGCGCCAGCAGCTTGGGACTAGCGGGAGGCCTGCTCCAAGAGACCCAGTACTTC.

The rearrangement joins TRBV9 to TRBJ1-2, with D hard to call. The V gene's germline CDR1 is SGDLS and CDR2 YYNGEE. Trimming removed 3 bases at V and 6 bases at J, with 9 bases between. This CDR3 has 12 residues. CDR3 sequence (DNA): TGTGCCAGCAGCGGGGCCGCCCATGGCTACACCTTC. It specifies CASSGAAHGYTF.

The V call is TRBV3-1 (or the pseudogene TRBV3-2), the J call TRBJ2-7; 11 positions agree with TRBD2. CDR1 is LGHDT and CDR2 is YNNKEL in the germline V gene (reference sequence). The CDR3 is made up of 16 amino acids. V shed 0 bases, J shed 6 bases, and the junction held 7 bases outside the gene matches. The CDR3 spells CASSQDLLAGAVEQYV. In nucleotides, the CDR3 is TGTGCCAGCAGCCAAGATCTACTAGCGGGAGCTGTCGAGCAGTACGTC.

The chain joins TRBV7-8 to TRBJ2-3, with TRBD2 matching over 12 bases. The CDR3 sequence is 17 residues long. The J segment lost 5 bases and the V segment lost 0 bases, leaving 6 bases of the junction unmatched. Per the germline V gene, CDR1 is SGHVS and CDR2 is FQNEAQ. This CDR3 is CASSLAPSGRELDTQYF. In nucleotides, the CDR3 is TGTGCCAGCAGCTTAGCGCCTAGCGGGAGGGAATTAGATACGCAGTATTTT.

This clone was counted between two and nine times. The rearrangement joins TRBV5-1 to TRBJ1-1; 8 bases are shared with TRBD1. The CDR3 length is 15 residues. V was pared by 7 bases and J by 6 bases, with 14 bases of the junction left unmatched. In germline, CDR1 is SGHRS, CDR2 YFSETQ. CDR3 sequence: CASGDPGQGRSEAFF. The CDR3 DNA sequence: TGCGCCAGCGGGGACCCAGGACAGGGTCGGTCTGAAGCTTTCTTT.

J is TRBJ2-4 and V is TRBV27; 10 bases are a match to TRBD1. The CDR3 runs 17 residues. V trimming: 5 bases; J trimming: 5 bases; junction bases outside the gene matches: 12. Germline lookup yields CDR1 MNHEY and CDR2 SMNVEV (reference sequence). The CDR3 region has the DNA TGTGCCAGCAGTCCGCTGAGGACAGGGGGGCGGGAAAACATTCAGTACTTC. Translation: CASSPLRTGGRENIQYF.

This clone has only a few counts. The rearrangement uses TRBV5-4 and TRBJ1-2; 11 nucleotides agree with TRBD1. Germline loops: CDR1 SGHNT, CDR2 YYREEE (reference sequence). The CDR3 sequence is 16 residues long. Trimming removed 4 bases from V and 4 bases from J; junction bases left unmatched: 9. This CDR3 is CASSTGTGGTAYGYTF. For the CDR3, the DNA is TGTGCCAGCAGCACCGGGACAGGGGGAACCGCCTATGGCTACACCTTC. Filled out from reference TRBV5-4 and TRBJ1-2, the complete variable domain reads ETGVTQSPTHLIKTRGQQVTLRCSSQSGHNTVSWYQQALGQGPQFIFQYYREEENGRGNFPPRFSGLQFPNYSSELNVNALELDDSALYLCASSTGTGGTAYGYTFGSGTRLTVV.

The V call is TRBV4-3, the J call TRBJ2-3, with D tentatively TRBD2 (5 bases). Trimming removed 1 base at V and 4 bases at J, with 9 bases between. This CDR3 spans 14 amino acids. Germline CDR1 reads LGHNA; CDR2 reads YSLEER. This chain's CDR3 is CASSQVLAPDTQYF. The DNA for the CDR3 is TGCGCCAGCAGCCAAGTTTTAGCGCCAGATACGCAGTATTTT.

The chain joins TRBV15 to TRBJ2-3; a possible D gene is TRBD1 (6 bases). The germline V and J ends were trimmed by 0 bases and 4 bases, with 14 bases remaining between them. Germline-derived CDR1 and CDR2 are LNHNV and YYDKDF (reference sequence). The CDR3 sequence is 16 residues long. The CDR3 here is CATSRDHGGGSDTQYF. In nucleotides, the CDR3 is TGTGCCACCAGCAGAGATCATGGGGGCGGGTCAGATACGCAGTATTTT.

The genes are TRBV5-4 and TRBJ1-2; 8 positions match TRBD1. CDR3 length equals 14 residues. Losses at the gene ends were 3 bases for V and 3 bases for J; bases not matched to a gene: 4. CDR1 and CDR2 (germline): SGHNT, YYREEE (reference sequence). CDR3 nucleotides: TGTGCCAGCAGCTCTACAGGGGGTTACTATGGCTACACCTTC. This encodes CASSSTGGYYGYTF.

The V gene is TRBV3-1 (or the pseudogene TRBV3-2), the J gene TRBJ2-1, with D possibly being TRBD1 (5 bases). This CDR3 contains 14 residues. V lost 1 base to trimming and J lost 3 bases, with 7 bases between them. CDR1 and CDR2 from the germline V gene are LGHDT and YNNKEL (reference sequence). The CDR3 region has the DNA TGTGCCAGCAGCCAAGGCAGGGTCTACAATGAGCAGTTCTTC. It encodes CASSQGRVYNEQFF.

J is TRBJ1-6 and V is TRBV5-1; the D is unclear. This CDR3 contains 13 residues. The V end was cut by 4 bases, the J end by 8 bases, with 10 bases between. The germline CDR1 and CDR2 sequences are SGHRS and YFSETQ. The CDR3 DNA sequence: TGCGCCAGCAGCAATTCAGAGGATTCACCCCTCCACTTT. This codes for CASSNSEDSPLHF. The complete variable domain, with remaining parts taken from reference TRBV5-1 and TRBJ1-6, reads KAGVTQTPRYLIKTRGQQVTLSCSPISGHRSVSWYQQTPGQGLQFLFEYFSETQRNKGNFPGRFSGRQFSNSRSEMNVSTLELGDSALYLCASSNSEDSPLHFGNGTRLTVT.

J is TRBJ1-1 and V is TRBV3-1 (or the pseudogene TRBV3-2), with TRBD1 as a possible D gene (5 bases). The CDR3 runs to 13 residues. V was shortened by 2 bases and J by 3 bases, with 7 bases between the two germline ends. Germline CDR1 and CDR2: LGHDT and YNNKEL (reference sequence). CDR3 amino acids: CASSQIGDTEAFF. The DNA for the CDR3 is TGTGCCAGCAGCCAAATAGGGGACACTGAAGCTTTCTTT.

The chain employs TRBV19 and TRBJ1-6, with D maybe TRBD1 (6 bases). The V and J ends lost 8 bases and 5 bases respectively, with 10 bases between them. The CDR3 contains 13 residues. Germline loops: CDR1 LNHDA, CDR2 SQIVND (reference sequence). The CDR3 nucleotides read TGTGCCAGTCGGACAGACAATAATTCACCCCTCCACTTT. Amino acids: CASRTDNNSPLHF.

The chain couples TRBV7-3 to TRBJ1-2, with D maybe TRBD1 (5 bases). The V end lost 0 bases, the J end lost 6 bases, and 11 bases lay between the germline ends. Germline assignment: CDR1 SGHTA and CDR2 FQGTGA. The CDR3 sequence is 14 residues long. CDR3 region: CASSLTGGGDGYTF. CDR3 bases: TGTGCCAGCAGCTTAACAGGCGGGGGAGATGGCTACACCTTC.

This chain links TRBV5-1 with TRBJ2-2; TRBD1 matches 11 bases. After removal of 0 bases from V and 4 bases from J, the junction contained 11 bases not matched to a gene. This CDR3 region has 19 residues. The V gene's germline CDR1 is SGHRS and CDR2 YFSETQ. Here the CDR3 reads CASSLAPTGGQGGTGELFF. CDR3 nucleotides: TGCGCCAGCAGCTTGGCCCCGACCGGGGGACAGGGGGGCACCGGGGAGCTGTTTTTT.

The J gene is TRBJ2-2, the V gene TRBV9; no clear D. V was cut by 4 bases and J by 1 base, with 5 bases left in between. CDR1 SGDLS and CDR2 YYNGEE come from the germline V gene. This CDR3 has 13 amino acids. The CDR3 coding sequence is TGTGCCAGCAGCCCTCGGAACACCGGGGAGCTGTTTTTT. Its translation: CASSPRNTGELFF.

This clone has only one observation. The V call is TRBV11-2, the J call TRBJ2-5; 8 bases map to TRBD1. V shed 1 base and J 5 bases; nucleotides not matched to a gene: 3. CDR3 size: 14 residues. The germline CDR1 and CDR2 sequences are SGHAT and FQNNGV. This CDR3 is CASSLGTGMETQYF. CDR3 sequence (DNA): TGTGCCAGCAGCTTAGGGACAGGGATGGAGACCCAGTACTTC.

In this sample, this clone turned up once. The gene calls are TRBV6-6 and TRBJ2-3; 7 nucleotides line up with TRBD1. Trimming took 5 bases from V and 2 from J; bases not matched to a gene: 4. CDR3 length: 14 residues. The germline CDR1 and CDR2 sequences are MNHNY and SVGAGI (reference sequence). The CDR3 DNA is TGTGCCAGCAGTCCCGGACAGGTCACAGATACGCAGTATTTT. It translates to CASSPGQVTDTQYF.

The V and J genes are TRBV28 and TRBJ1-1, with TRBD1 matching over 7 bases. This CDR3 region has 14 residues. Losses at the gene ends were 5 bases for V and 6 bases for J; bases not matched to a gene: 9. Germline loops: CDR1 MDHEN, CDR2 SYDVKM. In nucleotides, the CDR3 is TGTGCCAGCAGTCTCCCCGGGGGACAGCCTGAAGCTTTCTTT. It yields the protein CASSLPGGQPEAFF. Looking up the rest from reference TRBV28 and TRBJ1-1 gives the full variable domain: DVKVTQSSRYLVKRTGEKVFLECVQDMDHENMFWYRQDPGLGLRLIYFSYDVKMKEKGDIPEGYSVSREKKERFSLILESASTNQTSMYLCASSLPGGQPEAFFGQGTRLTVV.

V gene TRBV18 combines with J gene TRBJ2-6; D might be TRBD1 (6 bases). The CDR3 length is 19 residues. Looked up from germline, CDR1 is KGHSH and CDR2 is LQKENI. The V end lost 5 bases, the J end lost 0 bases, and 20 bases lay between the germline ends. The CDR3 sequence is CASSALPPDSSSGANVLTF. CDR3 sequence (DNA): TGTGCCAGCTCAGCTCTTCCCCCGGACAGCAGCTCTGGGGCCAACGTCCTGACTTTC.